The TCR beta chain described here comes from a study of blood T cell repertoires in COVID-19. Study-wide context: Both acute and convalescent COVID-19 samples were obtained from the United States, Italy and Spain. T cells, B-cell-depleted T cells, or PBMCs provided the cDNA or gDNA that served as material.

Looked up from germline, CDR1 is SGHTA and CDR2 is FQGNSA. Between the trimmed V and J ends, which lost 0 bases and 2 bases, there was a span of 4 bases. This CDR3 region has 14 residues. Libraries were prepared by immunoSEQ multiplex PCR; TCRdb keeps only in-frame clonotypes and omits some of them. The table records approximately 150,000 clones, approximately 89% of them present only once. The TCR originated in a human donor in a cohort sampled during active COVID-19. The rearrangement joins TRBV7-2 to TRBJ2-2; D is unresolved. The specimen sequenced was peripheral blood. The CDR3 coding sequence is TGTGCCAGCAGCTTAGCCCCTAACACCGGGGAGCTGTTTTTT. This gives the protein CASSLAPNTGELFF.